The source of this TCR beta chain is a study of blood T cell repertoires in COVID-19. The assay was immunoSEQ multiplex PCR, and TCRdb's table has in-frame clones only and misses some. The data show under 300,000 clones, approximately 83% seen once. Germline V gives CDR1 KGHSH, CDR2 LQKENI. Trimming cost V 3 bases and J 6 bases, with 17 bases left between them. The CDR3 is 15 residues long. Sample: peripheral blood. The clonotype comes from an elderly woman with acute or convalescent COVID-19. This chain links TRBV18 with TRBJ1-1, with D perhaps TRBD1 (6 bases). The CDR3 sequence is CASSPPYRVGAEAFF. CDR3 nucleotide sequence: TGTGCCAGCTCACCCCCCTACAGGGTAGGTGCTGAAGCTTTCTTT. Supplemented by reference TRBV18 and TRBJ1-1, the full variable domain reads NAGVMQNPRHLVRRRGQEARLRCSPMKGHSHVYWYRQLPEEGLKFMVYLQKENIIDESGMPKERFSAEFPKEGPSILRIQQVVRGDSAAYFCASSPPYRVGAEAFFGQGTRLTVV.